The 16 T cell receptor beta chains below were found in one sample sequenced in a study of CD8+ T cells in alopecia areata. Treatment described: oral pan-JAK inhibitor, 5-10 mg twice daily. Extracted RNA was reverse transcribed, and the resulting cDNA served as sequencing template. Sequenced by immunoSEQ multiplex PCR; TCRdb stores in-frame clones only, minus some. There are around 160,000 clones in the sample; around three fifths occur only once, and approximately 15% lies in the top ten. The input for sequencing was CD4+ T cells sorted from blood, taken at week 24, from a patient treated with tofacitinib. These receptor sequences come from a human donor with alopecia areata.

This clone was counted only a few times. Its ends do not fully match the called genes, so a read error is possible. The V and J genes are TRBV5-1 and TRBJ1-2; 7 bases map to TRBD1. The germline V gene has CDR1 SGHRS and CDR2 YFSETQ. The CDR3 is made up of 14 amino acids. DNA of the CDR3: TGTGCCAGCAGCTTGCGGGGACAGAACTATGGCTACACCTTC. Translating gives CASSLRGQNYGYTF. Full variable domain (missing parts from reference TRBV5-1 and TRBJ1-2): KAGVTQTPRYLIKTRGQQVTLSCSPISGHRSVSWYQQTPGQGLQFLFEYFSETQRNKGNFPGRFSGRQFSNSRSEMNVSTLELGDSALYLCASSLRGQNYGYTFGSGTRLTVV.

The chain uses TRBV5-6 and TRBJ2-7, with D uncertain. This CDR3 region has 17 residues. Germline V lookup: CDR1 SGHDT, CDR2 YYEEEE. V dropped 2 bases and J dropped 5 bases, with 23 bases sitting between them. CDR3 bases: TGTGCCAGCAGCTTTGAGTGGCCTATTGGAGTCGGGCACGAGCAGTACTTC. Its translation is CASSFEWPIGVGHEQYF.

The CDR3 protein is CASSLLPGHNSPLHF. The CDR3 DNA follows: TGCGCCAGCAGCTTGCTCCCGGGACATAATTCACCCCTCCACTTT. This chain joins TRBV5-1 and TRBJ1-6, with D possibly TRBD1 on 5 matching bases. Trimming took 1 base from V and 5 from J, leaving 10 bases between them. Per the germline V gene, CDR1 is SGHRS and CDR2 is YFSETQ. The CDR3 length is 15 residues.

This chain links TRBV11-1 with TRBJ2-7; 8 bases agree with TRBD1. Germline trimming cut 5 bases from V and 5 bases from J; bases unmatched to any gene: 11. CDR3 length equals 15 residues. Germline V gene sequence: CDR1 SGHAT, CDR2 FQDESV (reference sequence). The CDR3 DNA reads TGTGCCAGCAGCCGGACAGGGACTCCAGGGGACGAGCAGTACTTC. As protein: CASSRTGTPGDEQYF.

This chain joins TRBV2 and TRBJ1-5, with 8 bases matching TRBD1. V dropped 6 bases and J dropped 6; count of bases not matched to a gene: 7. CDR1 and CDR2 (germline): SNHLY, FYNNEI. The length of the CDR3 is 14 residues. CDR3: CASSNRGLTQPQHF. DNA of the CDR3: TGTGCCAGCAGCAACAGGGGGTTAACTCAGCCCCAGCATTTT.

The V call is TRBV19, the J call TRBJ2-1, with TRBD1 matching over 9 bases. This CDR3 is built from 13 residues. Germline V gene lookup returns CDR1 LNHDA and CDR2 SQIVND (reference sequence). V lost 6 bases to trimming and J lost 8 bases; unmatched junction nucleotides: 5. CDR3 nucleotides: TGTGCCAGTAGCAACAGGGGGCAGGATGAGCAGTTCTTC. It yields the protein CASSNRGQDEQFF.

The gene calls are TRBV30 and TRBJ1-1; D is unclear. Per germline, CDR1 GTSNPN and CDR2 SVGIG (reference sequence). The CDR3 has 13 residues. V gave up 3 bases and J gave up 2 bases, with 10 bases separating them. This chain's CDR3 is CAWRWQTNTEAFF. The CDR3 bases are TGTGCCTGGAGATGGCAAACTAACACTGAAGCTTTCTTT.

This clone has a handful of counts. The chain employs TRBV29-1 and TRBJ1-1, with a tentative D call TRBD1 (6 bases). The CDR3 length is 13 residues. The germline gives CDR1 SQVTM, CDR2 ANQGSEA. V was trimmed by 5 bases and J by 7 bases, leaving 17 bases between them. CDR3 sequence: CSVIEGVPREAFF. CDR3 nucleotide sequence: TGCAGCGTTATCGAGGGGGTTCCGCGTGAAGCTTTCTTT.

The genes are TRBV10-3 and TRBJ1-2, with D uncertain. V dropped 7 bases and J dropped 3 bases, with 12 bases sitting between them. Germline V CDR1 and CDR2: ENHRY, SYGVKD. The CDR3 extends over 13 amino acids. CDR3: CAITSRMDYGYTF. The DNA for the CDR3 is TGTGCCATCACGTCCCGAATGGACTATGGCTACACCTTC.

This rearrangement joins TRBV29-1 to TRBJ2-5; 10 nucleotides line up with TRBD2. The J call is doubtful: the DNA matches TRBJ2-7 better. Per the germline V gene, CDR1 is SQVTM and CDR2 is ANQGSEA. The CDR3 extends over 18 amino acids. Here the CDR3 DNA reads TGCAGCGTTGAAGTGCCCACCCGGCTTAGCGGGGGGACCTACGAGCAGTACTTC. This translates into CSVEVPTRLSGGTYEQYF.

The chain has TRBV6-5 and TRBJ2-3, with D possibly matching TRBD2 (5 bases). The CDR3 has 13 amino acids. Trimming left V 2 bases short and J 7 bases short, with 10 bases between. The germline V gene encodes CDR1 MNHEY and CDR2 SVGAGI. CDR3 sequence reads: CASSYATGNTQYF. DNA of the CDR3: TGTGCCAGCAGTTACGCGACGGGGAATACGCAGTATTTT.

The chain employs TRBV6-5 and TRBJ1-6; no definite D call. V was shortened by 10 bases and J by 7 bases, with 14 bases between the two germline ends. The CDR3 length is 13 residues. Germline CDR1 reads MNHEY; CDR2 reads SVGAGI. CDR3 amino acids: CATYGGRNSPLHF. For the CDR3, the DNA is TGTGCCACCTACGGAGGGCGGAATTCACCCCTCCACTTT.

This clone was counted a single time. This chain uses TRBV14 with TRBJ1-1; weak D call: TRBD1 (6 bases). CDR1 and CDR2 from the germline V gene are SGHDN and FVKESK. The CDR3 loop spans 14 amino acids. V was trimmed by 5 bases and J by 2 bases, leaving 12 bases between them. The CDR3 nucleotides read TGTGCCAGCAGCTTAAGGGGGGCAAACACTGAAGCTTTCTTT. Residues: CASSLRGANTEAFF.

CDR3: CASSLVTQNEKLFF. The DNA for the CDR3 is TGTGCCAGCAGCTTAGTGACCCAGAATGAAAAACTGTTTTTT. This sequence joins TRBV7-9 and TRBJ1-4; the D is unclear. In germline, CDR1 is SEHNR, CDR2 FQNEAQ (reference sequence). The ends were cut back, 1 base at V and 5 bases at J, with 8 bases in the middle. The CDR3 covers 14 residues.

As DNA, the CDR3 is TGCGCCAGCAGCTCTACTGCCCTAGCGGCAGGGGATACGCAGTATTTT. This gives the protein CASSSTALAAGDTQYF. V gene TRBV5-1 combines with J gene TRBJ2-3, with 7 bases aligning to TRBD2. CDR3 length: 16 amino acids. The germline V gene has CDR1 SGHRS and CDR2 YFSETQ. With V trimmed by 3 bases and J by 6 bases, 13 bases remained unmatched.

This clone has just one count. The chain couples TRBV15 to TRBJ2-7, with D possibly matching TRBD1 (6 bases). Germline lookup yields CDR1 LNHNV and CDR2 YYDKDF (reference sequence). CDR3 length: 14 amino acids. V was pared by 0 bases and J by 3 bases, with 9 bases between. CDR3 residues: CATSRDQGRYEQYF. The DNA of the CDR3 is TGTGCCACCAGCAGAGATCAGGGGCGCTACGAGCAGTACTTC. The whole variable domain, filled in from reference TRBV15 and TRBJ2-7, reads DAMVIQNPRYQVTQFGKPVTLSCSQTLNHNVMYWYQQKSSQAPKLLFHYYDKDFNNEADTPDNFQSRRPNTSFCFLDIRSPGLGDTAMYLCATSRDQGRYEQYFGPGTRLTVT.